This TCR beta chain was retrieved from a study of T cell responses to AZD1222 COVID-19 vaccine. Study findings and constraints: Baseline testing showed seropositivity in only six AZD1222 recipients.

V lost 0 bases and J lost 4, with 12 bases in between. Germline lookup yields CDR1 LGHNT and CDR2 FRNRAP. This CDR3 comprises 15 residues. Using immunoSEQ multiplex PCR, the repertoire was profiled, and TCRdb retains in-frame clones only, with some absent. The sample holds about 39,000 clones, more than 70% seen once. With respect to this clone: As yet, its antigen is unknown.

The chain links TRBV12-5 to TRBJ1-1, with D tentatively TRBD1 (5 bases). Specimen: peripheral blood, collected 28 days after the second AZD1222 dose. The source is an adult who received the AZD1222 COVID-19 vaccine. The DNA for the CDR3 is TGTGCTAGTGGTTTGGTATCCGGGACCCCCACTGAAGCTTTCTTT. It yields the protein CASGLVSGTPTEAFF.